The sequence of this TCR beta chain was determined in a study of identifying expanded T cells in peripheral blood. During the collection period, no donor immune events like infections were recorded. For this clone: Its target is not known.

The CDR3 is made up of 17 amino acids. Study results and caveats: Variance in clone template counts between approximately two-week samples significantly increased with total template count across all healthy donors. Over about two and four weeks, about 15 and 19 clones changed, versus around 1.2 between replicates.

Sequenced by immunoSEQ multiplex PCR; TCRdb stores in-frame clones only, minus some. The profile shows tens of thousands of clones, around 90% of them singletons. The clonotype originates from a person aged 18 to 70 in good health. Sequencing was done on a sample of blood. V and J are TRBV12-1 and TRBJ2-3; the table's D call of TRBD2 was not tested on the DNA. TRBV12-1 is a pseudogene. CDR3 residues: CASSLPERLAFTDTQYF. DNA for the CDR3: TGTGCCAGCAGCCTTCCTGAGCGACTAGCGTTCACAGATACGCAGTATTTT.